This entry lists 2 T cell receptor beta chains sequenced from one sample in a study of blood T cells in healthy people across ages. For the second PCR, which ran for about 7 to 11 cycles, a sample-barcoded 5' primer and a J-beta primer mix were used. TCRdb passed the 5' RACE reads through MiXCR, listing each CDR3 protein once. Altogether about 1.7 million distinct CDR3 sequences are present, roughly 30% being singletons, with the ten largest covering about 7.7%. Sequencing was carried out using blood. The source of these receptors is a young woman in good health.

This clonotype was found a few times. The V call is TRBV9, the J call TRBJ1-6; D perhaps matches TRBD1 (6 bases). Trimming stripped 0 bases from V and 7 bases from J, with 17 bases between. The CDR3 length is 17 residues. Germline assignment: CDR1 SGDLS and CDR2 YYNGEE. The CDR3 loop reads CASSVASGGPGNSPLHF. DNA for the CDR3: TGTGCCAGCAGCGTAGCCAGTGGGGGGCCGGGGAATTCACCCCTCCACTTT.

The chain links TRBV19 to TRBJ2-6; D gene ambiguous. V was pared by 8 bases and J by 0 bases, with 8 bases between. CDR1 is LNHDA, CDR2 SQIVND, per germline (reference sequence). The CDR3 totals 14 residues. The CDR3 DNA sequence: TGTGCCAGTGGCGGTCTCTCTGGGGCCAACGTCCTGACTTTC. This sequence encodes CASGGLSGANVLTF.